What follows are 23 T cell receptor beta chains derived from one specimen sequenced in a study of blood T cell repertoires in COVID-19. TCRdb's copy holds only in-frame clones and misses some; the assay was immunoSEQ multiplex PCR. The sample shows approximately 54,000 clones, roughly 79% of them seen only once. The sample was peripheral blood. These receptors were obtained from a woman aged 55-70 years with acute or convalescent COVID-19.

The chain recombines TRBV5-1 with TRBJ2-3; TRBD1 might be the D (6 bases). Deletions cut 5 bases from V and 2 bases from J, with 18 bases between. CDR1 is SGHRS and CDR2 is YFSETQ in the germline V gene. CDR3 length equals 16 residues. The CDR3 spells CASSLQGQRSTDTQYF. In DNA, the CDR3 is TGCGCCAGCAGTCTGCAGGGACAACGATCCACAGATACGCAGTATTTT.

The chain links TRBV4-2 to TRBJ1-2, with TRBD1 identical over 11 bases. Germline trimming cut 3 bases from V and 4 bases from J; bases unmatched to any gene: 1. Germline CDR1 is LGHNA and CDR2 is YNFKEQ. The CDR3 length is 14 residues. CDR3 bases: TGTGCCAGCAGCCAGGGACAGGGGGGCTATGGCTACACCTTC. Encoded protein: CASSQGQGGYGYTF.

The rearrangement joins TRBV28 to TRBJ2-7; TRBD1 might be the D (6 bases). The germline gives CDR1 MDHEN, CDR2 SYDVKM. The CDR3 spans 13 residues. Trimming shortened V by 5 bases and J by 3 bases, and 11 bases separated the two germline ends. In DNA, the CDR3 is TGTGCCAGCAGTCCGAGACAGGTCTACGAGCAGTACTTC. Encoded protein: CASSPRQVYEQYF.

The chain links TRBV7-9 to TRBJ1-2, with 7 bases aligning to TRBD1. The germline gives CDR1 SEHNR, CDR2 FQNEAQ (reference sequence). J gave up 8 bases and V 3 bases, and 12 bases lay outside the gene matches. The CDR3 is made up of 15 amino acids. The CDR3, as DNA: TGTGCCAGCAGCTTCGGAAAGGGGGCGCAAAGCGGCTACACCTTC. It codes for CASSFGKGAQSGYTF.

The CDR3 is CASSWRRTGELFF. The CDR3 DNA sequence: TGTGCCAGCAGTTGGAGAAGAACCGGGGAGCTGTTTTTT. This sequence joins TRBV28 and TRBJ2-2; D not certain. This CDR3 has 13 amino acids. Trimming left V 4 bases short and J 5 bases short, with 8 bases between. Germline V gene data show CDR1 as MDHEN and CDR2 as SYDVKM.

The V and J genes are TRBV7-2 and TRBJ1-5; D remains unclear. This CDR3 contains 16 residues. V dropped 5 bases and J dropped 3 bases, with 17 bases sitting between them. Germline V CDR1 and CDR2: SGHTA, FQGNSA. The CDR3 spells CASSILTRGNNQPQHF. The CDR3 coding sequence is TGTGCCAGCAGCATCCTCACGAGAGGAAACAATCAGCCCCAGCATTTT.

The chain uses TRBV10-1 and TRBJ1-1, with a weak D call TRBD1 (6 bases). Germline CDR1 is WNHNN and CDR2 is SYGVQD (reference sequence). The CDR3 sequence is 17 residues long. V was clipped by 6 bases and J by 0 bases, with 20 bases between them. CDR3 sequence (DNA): TGCGCCAGCAGCCCAGACGGGGATGGGGGCATGAACACTGAAGCTTTCTTT. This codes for CASSPDGDGGMNTEAFF.

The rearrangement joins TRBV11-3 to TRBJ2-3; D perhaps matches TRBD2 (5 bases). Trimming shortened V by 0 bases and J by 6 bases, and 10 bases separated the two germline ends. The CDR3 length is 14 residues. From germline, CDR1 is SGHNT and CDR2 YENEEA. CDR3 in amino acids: CASSLDLTRDTQYF. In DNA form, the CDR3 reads TGTGCCAGCAGCTTAGATCTCACTAGGGATACGCAGTATTTT.

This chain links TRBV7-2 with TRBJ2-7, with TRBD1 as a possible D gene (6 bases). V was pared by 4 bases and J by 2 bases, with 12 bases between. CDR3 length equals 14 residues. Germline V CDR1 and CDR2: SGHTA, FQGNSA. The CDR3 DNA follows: TGTGCCAGCAGCTCAGACAGGCCCCCCTACGAGCAGTACTTC. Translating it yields CASSSDRPPYEQYF.

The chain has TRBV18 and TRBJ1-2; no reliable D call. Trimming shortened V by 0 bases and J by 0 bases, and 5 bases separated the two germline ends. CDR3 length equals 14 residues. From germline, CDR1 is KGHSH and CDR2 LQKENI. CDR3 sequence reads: CASSPPGANYGYTF. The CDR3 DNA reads TGTGCCAGCTCACCACCCGGGGCTAACTATGGCTACACCTTC.

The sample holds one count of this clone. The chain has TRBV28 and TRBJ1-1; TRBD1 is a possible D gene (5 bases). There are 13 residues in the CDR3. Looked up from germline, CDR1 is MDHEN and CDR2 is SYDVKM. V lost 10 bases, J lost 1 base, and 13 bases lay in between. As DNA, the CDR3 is TGTGCCACCCTCAAGCAGGGGAACACTGAAGCTTTCTTT. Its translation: CATLKQGNTEAFF.

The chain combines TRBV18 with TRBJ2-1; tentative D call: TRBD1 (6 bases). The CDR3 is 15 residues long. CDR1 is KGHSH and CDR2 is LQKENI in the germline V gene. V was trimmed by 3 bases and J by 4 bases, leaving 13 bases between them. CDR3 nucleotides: TGTGCCAGCTCACCCGCCGAGGGGGTGTACAATGAGCAGTTCTTC. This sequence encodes CASSPAEGVYNEQFF.

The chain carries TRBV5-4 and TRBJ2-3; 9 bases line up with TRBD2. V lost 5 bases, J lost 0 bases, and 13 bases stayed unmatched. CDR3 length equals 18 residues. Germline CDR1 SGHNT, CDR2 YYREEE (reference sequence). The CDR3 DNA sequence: TGTGCCAGCAGTCCAGCCCTCCGTAGCGGGGGAAGCACAGATACGCAGTATTTT. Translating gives CASSPALRSGGSTDTQYF.

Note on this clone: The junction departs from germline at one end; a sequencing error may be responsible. The CDR3 reads CASSPPTREQAVF. CDR3 DNA sequence: TGTGCCAGCAGCCCCCCGACTAGGGAGCAAGCCGTCTTC. The V and J genes are TRBV3-1 (or the pseudogene TRBV3-2) and TRBJ2-1; tentative D call: TRBD2 (6 bases). This CDR3 has 13 amino acids. The germline V gene encodes CDR1 LGHDT and CDR2 YNNKEL (reference sequence).

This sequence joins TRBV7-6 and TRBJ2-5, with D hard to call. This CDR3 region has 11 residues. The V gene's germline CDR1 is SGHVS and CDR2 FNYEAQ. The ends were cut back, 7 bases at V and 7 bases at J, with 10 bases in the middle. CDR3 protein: CASTRFWTQYF. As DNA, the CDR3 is TGTGCCAGCACGCGGTTTTGGACCCAGTACTTC.

The CDR3 DNA reads as TGCGCCAGCAGCTTCGGGTACGGCTCCTACAATGAGCAGTTCTTC. Translating gives CASSFGYGSYNEQFF. The J gene is TRBJ2-1, the V gene TRBV5-1; the D is unclear. The germline gives CDR1 SGHRS, CDR2 YFSETQ. Deletions cut 2 bases from V and 0 bases from J, with 9 bases between. The CDR3 is 15 amino acids.

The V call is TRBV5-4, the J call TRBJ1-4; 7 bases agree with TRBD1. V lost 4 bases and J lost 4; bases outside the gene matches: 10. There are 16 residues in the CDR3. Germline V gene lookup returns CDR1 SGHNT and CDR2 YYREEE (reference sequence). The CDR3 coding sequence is TGTGCCAGCAGCCCCTTACCAGGGGGTTTTAATGAAAAACTGTTTTTT. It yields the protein CASSPLPGGFNEKLFF.

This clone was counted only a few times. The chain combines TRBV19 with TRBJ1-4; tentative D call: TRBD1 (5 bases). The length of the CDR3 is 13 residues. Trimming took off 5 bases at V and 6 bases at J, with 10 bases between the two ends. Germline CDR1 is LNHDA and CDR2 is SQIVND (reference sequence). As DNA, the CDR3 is TGTGCCAGTAGTTCTCAGGGCGATGAAAAACTGTTTTTT. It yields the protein CASSSQGDEKLFF.

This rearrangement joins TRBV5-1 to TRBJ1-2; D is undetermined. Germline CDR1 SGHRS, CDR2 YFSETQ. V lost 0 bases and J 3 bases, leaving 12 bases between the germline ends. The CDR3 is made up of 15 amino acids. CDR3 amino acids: CASSLEPLRDYGYTF. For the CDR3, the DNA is TGCGCCAGCAGCTTGGAGCCTCTGAGGGACTATGGCTACACCTTC.

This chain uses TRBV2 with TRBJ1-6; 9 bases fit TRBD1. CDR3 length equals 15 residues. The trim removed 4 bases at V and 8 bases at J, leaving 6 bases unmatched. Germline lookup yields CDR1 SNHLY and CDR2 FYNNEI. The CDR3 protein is CASSGTGTGYSPLHF. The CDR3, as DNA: TGTGCCAGCAGTGGAACCGGGACAGGGTATTCACCCCTCCACTTT.

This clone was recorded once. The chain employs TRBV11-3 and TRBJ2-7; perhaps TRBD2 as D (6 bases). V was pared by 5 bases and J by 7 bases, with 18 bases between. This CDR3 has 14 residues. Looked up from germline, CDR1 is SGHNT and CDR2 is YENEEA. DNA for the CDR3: TGTGCCAGCAGCGGTGAAGCGGATGGAGGGGAGCAGTACTTC. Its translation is CASSGEADGGEQYF.

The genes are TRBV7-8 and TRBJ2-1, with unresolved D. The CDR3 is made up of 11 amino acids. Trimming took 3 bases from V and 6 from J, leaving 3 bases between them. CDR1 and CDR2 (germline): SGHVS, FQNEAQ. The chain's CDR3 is CASSFRNEQFF. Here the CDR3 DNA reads TGTGCCAGCAGCTTCCGCAATGAGCAGTTCTTC.

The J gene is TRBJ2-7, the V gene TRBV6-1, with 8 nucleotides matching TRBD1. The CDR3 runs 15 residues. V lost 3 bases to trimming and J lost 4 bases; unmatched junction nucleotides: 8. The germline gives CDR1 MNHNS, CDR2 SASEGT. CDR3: CASSEATGDSYEQYF. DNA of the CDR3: TGTGCCAGCAGTGAGGCGACAGGGGACTCGTACGAGCAGTACTTC.